A single sample gave rise to the 6 T cell receptor beta chains below, sequenced in a study of blood T cell repertoires in COVID-19. Profiled with immunoSEQ multiplex PCR; TCRdb holds only in-frame clones, not every one. The data contain some 190,000 clones, 80% to 90% of them seen just once; the ten biggest clones take up 9.5% to 12%. Sequenced: peripheral blood. The receptors derive from a woman in her 40s with COVID-19, enrolled during active disease.

The chain links TRBV2 to TRBJ2-1; D may be TRBD2 (7 bases). Trimming left V 6 bases short and J 5 bases short, with 14 bases between. This CDR3 spans 14 amino acids. Per the germline V gene, CDR1 is SNHLY and CDR2 is FYNNEI. The CDR3 region has the DNA TGTGCCAGCAGAAGGGGGGGTGGCAACAATGAGCAGTTCTTC. Its protein is CASRRGGGNNEQFF. Together with reference TRBV2 and TRBJ2-1, the CDR3 gives the full variable domain: EPEVTQTPSHQVTQMGQEVILRCVPISNHLYFYWYRQILGQKVEFLVSFYNNEISEKSEIFDDQFSVERPDGSNFTLKIRSTKLEDSAMYFCASRRGGGNNEQFFGPGTRLTVL.

This clone was recorded a few times. Other DNA variants within this sample encode the same CDR3. This chain connects TRBV18 to TRBJ1-1, with 10 nucleotides matching TRBD1. J gave up 1 base and V 3 bases, and 2 bases lay outside the gene matches. CDR1 and CDR2 from the germline V gene are KGHSH and LQKENI. The length of the CDR3 is 15 residues. The DNA of the CDR3 is TGTGCCAGCTCACCGAGACAGGGGGCGAACACTGAAGCTTTCTTT. Its protein product is CASSPRQGANTEAFF.

The chain is built from TRBV5-8 and TRBJ2-3, with a possible D match to TRBD2 (5 bases). The CDR3 spans 15 residues. V was trimmed by 1 base and J by 2 bases, leaving 11 bases between them. CDR1 and CDR2 (germline): SGHTS, YDEGEE. The CDR3 loop reads CASSLPGFYTDTQYF. The DNA of the CDR3 is TGTGCCAGCAGCTTGCCGGGATTTTACACAGATACGCAGTATTTT.

CDR3 nucleotide sequence: TGTGCCAGCAGCTTAGCAGGACAGGGCGGTAGAGGAAAACTGTTTTTT. It encodes CASSLAGQGGRGKLFF. The genes are TRBV7-6 and TRBJ1-4, with TRBD1 identical over 8 bases. This CDR3 region has 16 residues. V was clipped by 0 bases and J by 10 bases; unmatched bases: 10. From germline, CDR1 is SGHVS and CDR2 FNYEAQ.

The genes are TRBV27 and TRBJ2-1; the match to TRBD2 covers 11 bases. J was trimmed by 9 bases and V by 3 bases; bases with no gene match: 13. Germline V gene sequence: CDR1 MNHEY, CDR2 SMNVEV (reference sequence). The CDR3 is 17 residues long. The CDR3 is CASSFAQTSGRGSEQFF. The CDR3 DNA reads TGTGCCAGCAGTTTCGCCCAAACTAGCGGGAGAGGGAGTGAGCAGTTCTTC.

J is TRBJ2-7 and V is TRBV6-2 or TRBV6-3; no clear D. The CDR3 spans 13 residues. The V and J ends lost 4 bases and 6 bases respectively, with 13 bases between them. From germline, CDR1 is MNHEY and CDR2 SVGEGT. The CDR3 region has the DNA TGTGCCAGCAGTTTCTTCACACCGGGCGAGCAGTACTTC. It is translated as CASSFFTPGEQYF.